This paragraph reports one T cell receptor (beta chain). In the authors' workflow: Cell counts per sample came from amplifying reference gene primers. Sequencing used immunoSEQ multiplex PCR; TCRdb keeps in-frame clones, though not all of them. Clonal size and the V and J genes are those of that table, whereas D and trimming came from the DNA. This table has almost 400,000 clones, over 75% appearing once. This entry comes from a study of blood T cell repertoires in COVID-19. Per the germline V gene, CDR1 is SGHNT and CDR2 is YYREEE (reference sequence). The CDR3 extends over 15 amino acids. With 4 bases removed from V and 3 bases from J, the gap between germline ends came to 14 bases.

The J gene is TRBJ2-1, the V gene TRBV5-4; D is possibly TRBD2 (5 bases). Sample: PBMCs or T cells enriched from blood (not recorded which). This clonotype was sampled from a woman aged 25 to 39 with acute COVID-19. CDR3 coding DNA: TGTGCCAGCAGCCGGGGTGGGGTTAACTACAATGAGCAGTTCTTC. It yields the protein CASSRGGVNYNEQFF.